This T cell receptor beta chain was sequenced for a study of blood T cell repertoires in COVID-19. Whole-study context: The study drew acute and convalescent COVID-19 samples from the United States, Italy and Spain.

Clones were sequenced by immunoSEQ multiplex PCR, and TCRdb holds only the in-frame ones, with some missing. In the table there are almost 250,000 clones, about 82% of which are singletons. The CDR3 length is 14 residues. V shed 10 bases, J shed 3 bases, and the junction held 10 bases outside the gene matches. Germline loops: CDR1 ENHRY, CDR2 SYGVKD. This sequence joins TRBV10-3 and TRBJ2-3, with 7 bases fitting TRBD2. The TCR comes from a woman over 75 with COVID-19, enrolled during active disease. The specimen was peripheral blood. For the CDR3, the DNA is TGTGCCACCCGACTAGCATTGGGTACAGATACGCAGTATTTT. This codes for CATRLALGTDTQYF.